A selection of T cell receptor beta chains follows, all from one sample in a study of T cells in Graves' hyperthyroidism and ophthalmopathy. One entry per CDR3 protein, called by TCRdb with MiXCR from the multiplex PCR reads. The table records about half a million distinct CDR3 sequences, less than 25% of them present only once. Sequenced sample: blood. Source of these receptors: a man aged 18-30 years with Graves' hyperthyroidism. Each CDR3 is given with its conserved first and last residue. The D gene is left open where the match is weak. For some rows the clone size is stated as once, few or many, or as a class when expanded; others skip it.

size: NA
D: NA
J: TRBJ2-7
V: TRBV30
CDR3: CAWSVRAYNEQYF
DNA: TGTGCCTGGAGTGTAAGGGCCTATAACGAGCAGTACTTC

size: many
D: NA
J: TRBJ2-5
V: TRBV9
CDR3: CASSEGVEETQYF
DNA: TGTGCCAGCAGCGAGGGGGTTGAAGAGACCCAGTACTTC

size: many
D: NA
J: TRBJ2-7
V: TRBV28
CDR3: CASSSLEGPSSYEQYF
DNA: TGTGCCAGCAGTTCCCTGGAGGGGCCGAGCTCCTACGAGCAGTACTTC

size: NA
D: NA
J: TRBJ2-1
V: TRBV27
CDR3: CASSLGESSYNEQFF
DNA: TGTGCCAGCAGTTTGGGAGAGAGCTCCTACAATGAGCAGTTCTTC

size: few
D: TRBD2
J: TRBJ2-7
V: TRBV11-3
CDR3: CASSLDAVGRVEQYF
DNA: TGTGCCAGCAGCTTAGATGCTGTAGGGAGGGTCGAGCAGTACTTC

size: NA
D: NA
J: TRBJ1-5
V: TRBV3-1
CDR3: CASSPTRYSNQPQHF
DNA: TGTGCCAGCAGCCCGACGAGGTATAGCAATCAGCCCCAGCATTTT

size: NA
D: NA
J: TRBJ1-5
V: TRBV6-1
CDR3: CASSEGARVQPQHF
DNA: TGTGCCAGCAGTGAGGGGGCGCGAGTTCAGCCCCAGCATTTT

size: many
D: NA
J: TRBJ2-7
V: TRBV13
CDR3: CASSLRVGGPLDEQYF
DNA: TGTGCCAGCAGCTTGAGGGTGGGGGGCCCGCTAGACGAGCAGTACTTC

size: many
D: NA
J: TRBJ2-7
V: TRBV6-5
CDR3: CASSYDGTYEQYF
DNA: TGTGCCAGCAGTTACGACGGAACCTACGAGCAGTACTTC

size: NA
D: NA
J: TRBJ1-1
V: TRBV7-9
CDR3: CASSESTSTEAFF
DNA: TGTGCCAGCAGCGAATCTACCTCCACTGAAGCTTTCTTT

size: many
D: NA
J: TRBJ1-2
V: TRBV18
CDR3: CASSPSHPGGYGYTF
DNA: TGTGCCAGCTCACCAAGCCATCCAGGAGGCTATGGCTACACCTTC

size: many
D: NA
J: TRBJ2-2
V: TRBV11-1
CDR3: CASSVRQGGRTGELFF
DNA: TGTGCCAGCAGCGTACGACAGGGCGGGAGGACCGGGGAGCTGTTTTTT

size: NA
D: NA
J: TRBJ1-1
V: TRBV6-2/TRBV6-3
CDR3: CASRRVGWPEAFF
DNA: TGTGCCAGCCGACGGGTGGGTTGGCCTGAAGCTTTCTTT

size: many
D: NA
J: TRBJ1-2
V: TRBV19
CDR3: CASSIWGGYGYTF
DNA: TGTGCCAGTAGTATCTGGGGCGGCTATGGCTACACCTTC

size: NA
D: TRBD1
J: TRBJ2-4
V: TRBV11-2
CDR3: CASSLGTGRENIQYF
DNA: TGTGCCAGCAGCTTGGGGACAGGGAGGGAAAACATTCAGTACTTC

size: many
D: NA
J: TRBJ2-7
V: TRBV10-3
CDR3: CAIRNRLDSPLNEQYF
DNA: TGTGCCATCAGAAATCGTCTGGACAGTCCGTTGAACGAGCAGTACTTC

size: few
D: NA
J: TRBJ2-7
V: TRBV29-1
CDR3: CSVETDPSSYEQYF
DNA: TGCAGCGTTGAAACGGATCCCTCCTCCTACGAGCAGTACTTC

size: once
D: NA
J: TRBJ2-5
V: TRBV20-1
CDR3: CSARDRTEETQYF
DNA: TGCAGTGCTAGAGATAGGACGGAAGAGACCCAGTACTTC

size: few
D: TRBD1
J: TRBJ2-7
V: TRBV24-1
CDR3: CATSTGTGYYF
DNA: TGTGCCACCTCTACCGGGACAGGGTATTACTTC

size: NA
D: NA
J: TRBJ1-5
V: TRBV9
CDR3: CASSPSGTRMPQHF
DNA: TGTGCCAGCAGCCCCTCAGGGACTCGCATGCCCCAGCATTTT

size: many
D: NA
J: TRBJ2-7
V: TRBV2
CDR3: CASSGAGTHEQYF
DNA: TGTGCCAGCAGTGGCGCAGGGACCCACGAGCAGTACTTC

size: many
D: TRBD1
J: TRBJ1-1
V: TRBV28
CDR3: CASSLMGQGKNTEAFF
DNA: TGTGCCAGCAGTTTGATGGGACAGGGAAAGAACACTGAAGCTTTCTTT

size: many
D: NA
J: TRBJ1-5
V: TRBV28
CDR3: CATLVRGGQPQHF
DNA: TGTGCCACCCTGGTTCGGGGGGGGCAGCCCCAGCATTTT

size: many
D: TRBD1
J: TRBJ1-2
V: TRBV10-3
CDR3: CAIRGTGAPNYGYTF
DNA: TGTGCCATCAGGGGAACAGGGGCTCCTAACTATGGCTACACCTTC

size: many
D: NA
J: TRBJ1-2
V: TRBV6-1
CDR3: CASKARGIYGYTF
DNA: TGTGCCAGCAAAGCCAGGGGCATCTATGGCTACACCTTC

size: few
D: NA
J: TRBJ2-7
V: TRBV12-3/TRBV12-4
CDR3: CASSFLQSYDQYF
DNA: TGTGCCAGCAGTTTTTTACAGTCCTACGATCAGTACTTC

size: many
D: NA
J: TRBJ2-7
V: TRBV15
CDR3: CATSRVRRGDEQYF
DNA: TGTGCCACCAGCAGAGTCAGGAGGGGAGACGAGCAGTACTTC

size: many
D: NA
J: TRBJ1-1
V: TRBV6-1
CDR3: CASSEGRAGAFF
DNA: TGTGCCAGCAGTGAAGGGAGGGCAGGAGCTTTCTTT

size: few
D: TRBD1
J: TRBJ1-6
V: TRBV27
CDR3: CASNQRGTGNSPLHF
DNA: TGTGCCAGCAACCAACGGGGGACAGGGAATTCACCCCTCCACTTT

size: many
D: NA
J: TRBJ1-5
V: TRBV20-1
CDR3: CSARGGAGNQPQHF
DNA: TGCAGTGCTAGGGGCGGCGCCGGCAATCAGCCCCAGCATTTT

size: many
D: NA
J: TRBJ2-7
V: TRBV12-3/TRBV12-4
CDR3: CASSLKGTYEQYF
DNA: TGTGCCAGCAGTTTAAAGGGGACCTACGAGCAGTACTTC